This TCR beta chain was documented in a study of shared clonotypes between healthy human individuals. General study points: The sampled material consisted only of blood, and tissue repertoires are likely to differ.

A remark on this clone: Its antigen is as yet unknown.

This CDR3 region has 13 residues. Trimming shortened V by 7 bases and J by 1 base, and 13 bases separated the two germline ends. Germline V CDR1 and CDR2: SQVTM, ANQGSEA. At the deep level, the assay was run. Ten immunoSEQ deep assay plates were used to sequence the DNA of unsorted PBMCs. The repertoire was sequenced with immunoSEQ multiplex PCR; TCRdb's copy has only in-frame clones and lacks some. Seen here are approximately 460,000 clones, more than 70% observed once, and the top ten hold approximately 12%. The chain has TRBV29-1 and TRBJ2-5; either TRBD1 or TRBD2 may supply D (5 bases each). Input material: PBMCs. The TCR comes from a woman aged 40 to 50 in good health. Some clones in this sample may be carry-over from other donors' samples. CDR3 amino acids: CSGGTLGQETQYF. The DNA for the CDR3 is TGCAGCGGGGGGACCTTGGGCCAAGAGACCCAGTACTTC.